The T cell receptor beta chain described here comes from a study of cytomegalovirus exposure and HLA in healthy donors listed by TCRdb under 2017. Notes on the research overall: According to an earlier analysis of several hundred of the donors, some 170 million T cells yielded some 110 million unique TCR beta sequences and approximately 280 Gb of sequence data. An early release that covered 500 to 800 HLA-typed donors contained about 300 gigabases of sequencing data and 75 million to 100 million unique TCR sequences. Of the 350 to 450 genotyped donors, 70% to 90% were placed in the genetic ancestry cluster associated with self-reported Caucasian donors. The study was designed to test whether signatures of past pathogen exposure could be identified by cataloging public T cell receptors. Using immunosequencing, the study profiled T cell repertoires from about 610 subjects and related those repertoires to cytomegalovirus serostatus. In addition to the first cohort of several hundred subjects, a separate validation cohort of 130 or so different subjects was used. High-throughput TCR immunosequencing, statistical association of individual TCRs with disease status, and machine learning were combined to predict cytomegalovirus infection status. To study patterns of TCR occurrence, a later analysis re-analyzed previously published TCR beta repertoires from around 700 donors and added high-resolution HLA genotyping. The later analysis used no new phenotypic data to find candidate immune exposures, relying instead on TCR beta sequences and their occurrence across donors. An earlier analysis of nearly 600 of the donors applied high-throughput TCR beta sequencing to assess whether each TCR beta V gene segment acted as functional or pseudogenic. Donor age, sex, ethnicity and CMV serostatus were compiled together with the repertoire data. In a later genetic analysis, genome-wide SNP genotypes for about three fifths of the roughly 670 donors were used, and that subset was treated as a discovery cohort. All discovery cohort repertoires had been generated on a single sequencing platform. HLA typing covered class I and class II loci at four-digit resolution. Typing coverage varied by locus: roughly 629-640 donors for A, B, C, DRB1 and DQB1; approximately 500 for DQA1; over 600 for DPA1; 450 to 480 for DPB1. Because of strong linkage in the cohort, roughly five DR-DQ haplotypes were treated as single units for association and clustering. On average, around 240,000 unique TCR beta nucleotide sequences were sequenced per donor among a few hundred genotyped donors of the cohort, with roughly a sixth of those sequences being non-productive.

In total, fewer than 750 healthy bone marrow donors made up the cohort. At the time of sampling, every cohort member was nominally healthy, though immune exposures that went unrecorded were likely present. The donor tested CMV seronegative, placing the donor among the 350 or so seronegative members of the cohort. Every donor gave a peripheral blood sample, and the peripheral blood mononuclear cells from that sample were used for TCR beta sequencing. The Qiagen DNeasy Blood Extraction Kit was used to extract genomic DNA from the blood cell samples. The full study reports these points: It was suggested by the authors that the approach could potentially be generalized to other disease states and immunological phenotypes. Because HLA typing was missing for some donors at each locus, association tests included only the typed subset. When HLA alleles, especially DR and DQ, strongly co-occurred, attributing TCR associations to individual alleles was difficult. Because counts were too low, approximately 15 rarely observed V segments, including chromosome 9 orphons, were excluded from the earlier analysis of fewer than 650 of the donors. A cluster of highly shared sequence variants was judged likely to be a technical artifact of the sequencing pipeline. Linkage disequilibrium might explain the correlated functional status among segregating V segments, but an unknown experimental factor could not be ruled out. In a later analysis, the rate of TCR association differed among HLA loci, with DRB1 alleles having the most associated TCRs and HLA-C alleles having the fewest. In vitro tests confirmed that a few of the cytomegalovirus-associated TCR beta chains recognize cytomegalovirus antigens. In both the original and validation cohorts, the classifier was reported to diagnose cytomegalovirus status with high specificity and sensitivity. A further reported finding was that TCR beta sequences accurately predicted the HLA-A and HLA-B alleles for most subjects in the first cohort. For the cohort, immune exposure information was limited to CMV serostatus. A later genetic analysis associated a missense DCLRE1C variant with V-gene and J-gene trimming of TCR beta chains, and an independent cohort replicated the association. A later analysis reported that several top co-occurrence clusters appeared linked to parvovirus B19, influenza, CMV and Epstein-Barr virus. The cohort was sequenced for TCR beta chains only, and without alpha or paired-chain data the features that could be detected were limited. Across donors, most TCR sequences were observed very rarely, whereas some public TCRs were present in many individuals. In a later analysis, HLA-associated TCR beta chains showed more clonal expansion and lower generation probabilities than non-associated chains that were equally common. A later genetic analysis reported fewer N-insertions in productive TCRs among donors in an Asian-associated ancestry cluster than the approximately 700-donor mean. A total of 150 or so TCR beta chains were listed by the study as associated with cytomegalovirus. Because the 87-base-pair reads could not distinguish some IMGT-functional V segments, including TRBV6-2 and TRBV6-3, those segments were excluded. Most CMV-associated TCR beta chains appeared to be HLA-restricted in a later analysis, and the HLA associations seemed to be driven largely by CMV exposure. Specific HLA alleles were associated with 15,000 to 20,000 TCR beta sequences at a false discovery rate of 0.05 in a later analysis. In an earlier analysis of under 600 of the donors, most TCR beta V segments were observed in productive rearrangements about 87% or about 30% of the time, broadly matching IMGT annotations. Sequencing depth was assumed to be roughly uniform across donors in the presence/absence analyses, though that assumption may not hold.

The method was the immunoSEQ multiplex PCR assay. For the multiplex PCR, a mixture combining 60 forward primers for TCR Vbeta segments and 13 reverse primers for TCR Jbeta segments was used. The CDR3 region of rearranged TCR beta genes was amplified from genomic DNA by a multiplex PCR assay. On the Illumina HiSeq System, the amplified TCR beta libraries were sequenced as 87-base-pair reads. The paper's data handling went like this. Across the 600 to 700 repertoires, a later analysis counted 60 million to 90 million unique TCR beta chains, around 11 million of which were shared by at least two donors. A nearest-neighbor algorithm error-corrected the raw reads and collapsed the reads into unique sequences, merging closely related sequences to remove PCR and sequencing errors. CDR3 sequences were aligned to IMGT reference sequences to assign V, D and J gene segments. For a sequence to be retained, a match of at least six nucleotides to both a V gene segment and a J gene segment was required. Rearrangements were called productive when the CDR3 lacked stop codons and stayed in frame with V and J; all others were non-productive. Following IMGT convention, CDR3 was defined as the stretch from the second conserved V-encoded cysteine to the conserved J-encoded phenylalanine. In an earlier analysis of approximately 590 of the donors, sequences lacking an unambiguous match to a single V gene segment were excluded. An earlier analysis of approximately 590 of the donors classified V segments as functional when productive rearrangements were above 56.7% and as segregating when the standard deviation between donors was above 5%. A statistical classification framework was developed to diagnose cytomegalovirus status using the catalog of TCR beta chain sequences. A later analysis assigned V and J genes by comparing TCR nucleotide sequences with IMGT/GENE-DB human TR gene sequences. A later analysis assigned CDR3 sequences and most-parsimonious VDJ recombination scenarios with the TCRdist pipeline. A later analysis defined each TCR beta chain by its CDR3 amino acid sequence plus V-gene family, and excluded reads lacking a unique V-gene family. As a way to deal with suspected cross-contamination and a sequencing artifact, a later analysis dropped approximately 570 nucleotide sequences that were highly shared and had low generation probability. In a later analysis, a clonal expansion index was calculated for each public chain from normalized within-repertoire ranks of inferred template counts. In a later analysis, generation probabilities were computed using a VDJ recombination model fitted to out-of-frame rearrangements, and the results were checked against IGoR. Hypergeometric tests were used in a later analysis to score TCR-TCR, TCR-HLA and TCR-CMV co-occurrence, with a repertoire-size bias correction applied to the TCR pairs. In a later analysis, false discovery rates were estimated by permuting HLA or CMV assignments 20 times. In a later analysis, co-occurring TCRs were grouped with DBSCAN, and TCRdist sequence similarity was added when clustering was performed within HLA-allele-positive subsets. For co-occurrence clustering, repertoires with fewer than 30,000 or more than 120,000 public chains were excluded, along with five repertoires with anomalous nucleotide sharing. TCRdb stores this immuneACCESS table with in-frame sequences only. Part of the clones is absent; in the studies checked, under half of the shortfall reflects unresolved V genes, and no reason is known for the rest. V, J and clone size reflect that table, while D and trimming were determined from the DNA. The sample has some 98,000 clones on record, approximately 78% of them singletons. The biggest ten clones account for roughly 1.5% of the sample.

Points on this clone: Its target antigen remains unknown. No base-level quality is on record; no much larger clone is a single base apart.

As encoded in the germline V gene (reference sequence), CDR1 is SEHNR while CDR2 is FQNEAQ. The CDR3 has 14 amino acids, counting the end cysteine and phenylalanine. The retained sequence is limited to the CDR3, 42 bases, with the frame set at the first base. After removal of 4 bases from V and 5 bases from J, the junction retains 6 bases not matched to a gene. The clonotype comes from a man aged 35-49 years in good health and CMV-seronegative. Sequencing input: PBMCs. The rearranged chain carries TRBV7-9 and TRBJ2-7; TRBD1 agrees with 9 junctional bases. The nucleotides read TGTGCCAGCAGCTCCGGGACAGGGAGGAACGAGCAGTACTTC. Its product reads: CASSSGTGRNEQYF.